This is a list of T cell receptor beta chains from one sample in a study of CD8+ T cells in alopecia areata. This table comes from immunoSEQ multiplex PCR, and its TCRdb copy is limited to in-frame clones, with some not included. The sample has 110,000 to 150,000 clones; roughly 61% are singletons. The sequences come from CD4+ T cells sorted from blood, collected at week 0. Source of these receptors: a human donor with alopecia areata. The conserved cysteine and the conserved F or W are not part of the CDR3 here. The order of the fields is V gene, D gene, J gene, CDR3 protein. The D gene is left open where the match is weak.

TRBV4-2	TRBD1	TRBJ1-2	ASSQTGTGNSLGYT
TRBV27	.	TRBJ1-2	ASSFRAFRDGYT
TRBV20-1	.	TRBJ1-1	SAPRTS
TRBV5-1	TRBD1	TRBJ2-3	ASSAGTGADTQY
TRBV30	.	TRBJ2-2	AWSPNLFAGELF
TRBV15	TRBD1	TRBJ1-2	ATSPGDRGLLGGYT
TRBV19	.	TRBJ2-5	ASRQAGETQY
TRBV4-2	.	TRBJ2-1	ASSQVGPGMDEQF
TRBV6-5	TRBD1	TRBJ1-2	ASSSGTGASGYT
TRBV7-2	.	TRBJ2-2	ASSLKGVGGELF
TRBV7-2	.	TRBJ1-2	ASSRNQGSSGYT
TRBV7-9	.	TRBJ2-3	ASSFPPRGIRGYTQY
TRBV15	TRBD1	TRBJ2-7	ATSRGEAWTGALSSYEQY
TRBV18	.	TRBJ1-2	ASSPGGVNYGYT
TRBV5-4	TRBD1	TRBJ1-2	ASSLEGAFNYGYT
TRBV10-3	.	TRBJ1-2	AIMGGYGYT
TRBV30	.	TRBJ2-7	AWSRGTYEQY
TRBV11-1	.	TRBJ2-3	ASSSQFQFVRVTTDTQY
TRBV25-1	.	TRBJ1-2	ASSESLRSYGYT
TRBV27	.	TRBJ2-2	ASRGAVTGELF
TRBV5-1	TRBD1	TRBJ2-6	ASSTGQGAAGANVLT
TRBV27	.	TRBJ1-6	ASSPLRPGAPLH
TRBV29-1	TRBD1	TRBJ2-2	SAQGATGELF
TRBV30	.	TRBJ2-2	AWSPQGAGELF
TRBV29-1	TRBD2	TRBJ2-3	SVRKLAEAQY
TRBV7-3	TRBD1	TRBJ2-7	ASSPGQGLSYEQY
TRBV30	TRBD2	TRBJ2-1	AWRGRGGLNEQF
TRBV29-1	.	TRBJ1-5	SVEDSSNQPQH
TRBV7-2	.	TRBJ2-5	ASSFRGTQY
TRBV7-6	.	TRBJ1-5	ASSLGTDSNQPQH
TRBV4-3	.	TRBJ2-7	ASSQGPGHLGEQY
TRBV10-2	TRBD1	TRBJ1-5	ASRTGATGNQPQH
TRBV30	.	TRBJ1-5	AWSVLNGNQPQH
TRBV18	.	TRBJ1-5	ASSPNNHQPQH
TRBV29-1	TRBD1	TRBJ1-1	SGTTGRTEAF
TRBV7-4	.	TRBJ1-5	ASSLSQGGNQPQH
TRBV27	TRBD1	TRBJ2-4	ASSQYRGVRAKNIQY
TRBV5-1	.	TRBJ2-5	ASSSGGGQETQY
TRBV4-1	.	TRBJ2-2	ASSQYLLTGELF
TRBV6-4	.	TRBJ2-3	ASSGASTDTQY
TRBV9	TRBD1	TRBJ1-1	ASSPRTGIPEAF
TRBV29-1	TRBD1	TRBJ1-1	SVRGQGVPMNTEAF
TRBV29-1	.	TRBJ2-5	SVDSQQETQY